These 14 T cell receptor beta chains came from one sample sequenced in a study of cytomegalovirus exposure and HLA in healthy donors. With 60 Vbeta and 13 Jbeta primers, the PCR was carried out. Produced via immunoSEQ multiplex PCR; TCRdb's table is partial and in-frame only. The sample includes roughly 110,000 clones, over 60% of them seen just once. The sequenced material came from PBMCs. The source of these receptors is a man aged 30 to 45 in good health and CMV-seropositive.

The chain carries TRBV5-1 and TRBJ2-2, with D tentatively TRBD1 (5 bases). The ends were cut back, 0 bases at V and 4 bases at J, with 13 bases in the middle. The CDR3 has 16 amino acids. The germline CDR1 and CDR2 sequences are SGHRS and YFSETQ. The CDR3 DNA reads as TGCGCCAGCAGCTTGGATGGGCAGGGTGCCACCGGGGAGCTGTTTTTT. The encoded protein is CASSLDGQGATGELFF.

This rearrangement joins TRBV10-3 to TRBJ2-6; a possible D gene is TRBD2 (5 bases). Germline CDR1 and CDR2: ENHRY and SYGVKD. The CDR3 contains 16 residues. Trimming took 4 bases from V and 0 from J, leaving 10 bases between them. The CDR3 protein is CAISGTGGSGANVLTF. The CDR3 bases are TGTGCCATCAGTGGGACCGGAGGCTCTGGGGCCAACGTCCTGACTTTC.

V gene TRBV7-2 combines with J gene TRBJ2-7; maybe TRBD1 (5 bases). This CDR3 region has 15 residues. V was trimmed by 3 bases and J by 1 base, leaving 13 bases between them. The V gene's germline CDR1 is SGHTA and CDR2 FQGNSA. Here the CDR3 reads CASSFQWGASYEQYF. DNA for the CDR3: TGTGCCAGCAGCTTTCAATGGGGCGCATCCTACGAGCAGTACTTC. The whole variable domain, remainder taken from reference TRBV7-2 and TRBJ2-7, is GAGVSQSPSNKVTEKGKDVELRCDPISGHTALYWYRQSLGQGLEFLIYFQGNSAPDKSGLPSDRFSAERTGGSVSTLTIQRTQQEDSAVYLCASSFQWGASYEQYFGPGTRLTVT.

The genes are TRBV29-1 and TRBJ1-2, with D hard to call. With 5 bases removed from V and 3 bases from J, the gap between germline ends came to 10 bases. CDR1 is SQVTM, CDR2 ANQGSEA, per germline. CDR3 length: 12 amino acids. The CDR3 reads CSVMTDYYGYTF. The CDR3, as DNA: TGCAGCGTTATGACGGACTACTATGGCTACACCTTC. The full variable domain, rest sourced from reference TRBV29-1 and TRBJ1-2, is SAVISQKPSRDICQRGTSLTIQCQVDSQVTMMFWYRQQPGQSLTLIATANQGSEATYESGFVIDKFPISRPNLTFSTLTVSNMSPEDSSIYLCSVMTDYYGYTFGSGTRLTVV.

CDR3 loop: CASSRAFQGRGTEAFF. The CDR3 DNA is TGTGCCAGTAGTCGGGCCTTTCAGGGGCGAGGCACTGAAGCTTTCTTT. The chain couples TRBV19 to TRBJ1-1; perhaps TRBD1 as D (6 bases). V lost 5 bases and J lost 4, with 20 bases in between. Germline V gene data show CDR1 as LNHDA and CDR2 as SQIVND (reference sequence). CDR3 length equals 16 residues.

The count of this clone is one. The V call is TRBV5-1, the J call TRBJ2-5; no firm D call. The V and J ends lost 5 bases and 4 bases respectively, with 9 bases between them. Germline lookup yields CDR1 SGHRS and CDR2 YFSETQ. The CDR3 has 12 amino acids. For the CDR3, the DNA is TGCGCCAGCAGAGAGGTGGGAGAGACCCAGTACTTC. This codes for CASREVGETQYF.

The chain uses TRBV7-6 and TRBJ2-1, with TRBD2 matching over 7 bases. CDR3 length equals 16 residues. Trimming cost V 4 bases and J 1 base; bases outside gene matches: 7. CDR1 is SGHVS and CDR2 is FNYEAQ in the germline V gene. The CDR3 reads CASSSTGRASYNEQFF. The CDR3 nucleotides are TGTGCCAGCAGCTCCACGGGGAGGGCGTCCTACAATGAGCAGTTCTTC.

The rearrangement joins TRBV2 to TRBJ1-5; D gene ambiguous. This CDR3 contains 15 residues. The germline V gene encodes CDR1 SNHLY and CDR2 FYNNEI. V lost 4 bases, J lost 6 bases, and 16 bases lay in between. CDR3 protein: CASSARQVNGQPQHF. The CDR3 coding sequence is TGTGCCAGCAGTGCCCGGCAGGTTAATGGTCAGCCCCAGCATTTT.

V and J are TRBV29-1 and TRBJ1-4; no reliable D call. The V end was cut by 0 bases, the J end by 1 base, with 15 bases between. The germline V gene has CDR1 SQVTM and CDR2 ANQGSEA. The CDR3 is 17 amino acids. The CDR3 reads CSVEDRRGMGTNEKLFF. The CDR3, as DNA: TGCAGCGTTGAAGATCGAAGAGGGATGGGAACTAATGAAAAACTGTTTTTT.

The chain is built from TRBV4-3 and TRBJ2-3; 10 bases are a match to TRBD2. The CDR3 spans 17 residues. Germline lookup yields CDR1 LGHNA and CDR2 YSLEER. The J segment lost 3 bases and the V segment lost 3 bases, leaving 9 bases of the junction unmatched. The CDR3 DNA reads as TGCGCCAGCAGCCAGTACCTAGCGGGGGACTCGACAGATACGCAGTATTTT. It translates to CASSQYLAGDSTDTQYF.

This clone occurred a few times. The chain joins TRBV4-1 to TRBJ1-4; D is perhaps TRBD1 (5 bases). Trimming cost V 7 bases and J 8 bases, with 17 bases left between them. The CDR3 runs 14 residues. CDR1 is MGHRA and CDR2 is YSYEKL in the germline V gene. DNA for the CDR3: TGCGCCAGCACCCGACGGGGGGGAGGGGAAAAACTGTTTTTT. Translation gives CASTRRGGGEKLFF.

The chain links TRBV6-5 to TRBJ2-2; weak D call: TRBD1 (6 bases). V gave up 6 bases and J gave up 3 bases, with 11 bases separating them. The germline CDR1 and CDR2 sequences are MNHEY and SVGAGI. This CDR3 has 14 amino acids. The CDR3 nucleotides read TGTGCCAGCAGGGTAGGGGGATACACCGGGGAGCTGTTTTTT. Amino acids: CASRVGGYTGELFF.

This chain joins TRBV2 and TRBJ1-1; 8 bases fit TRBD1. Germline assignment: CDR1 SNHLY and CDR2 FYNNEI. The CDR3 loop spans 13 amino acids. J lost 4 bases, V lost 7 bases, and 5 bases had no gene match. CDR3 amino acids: CASNRQGRTEAFF. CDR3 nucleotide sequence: TGTGCCAGCAACCGACAGGGGCGCACTGAAGCTTTCTTT.

The CDR3 loop is CASSLGAGARYGYTF. For the CDR3, the DNA is TGCGCCAGCAGCTTGGGGGCAGGGGCCCGCTATGGCTACACCTTC. The chain couples TRBV5-1 to TRBJ1-2, with a weak D call TRBD1 (6 bases). V lost 0 bases and J lost 4, with 13 bases in between. Per the germline V gene, CDR1 is SGHRS and CDR2 is YFSETQ. CDR3 length equals 15 residues. Drawing the rest from reference TRBV5-1 and TRBJ1-2, the complete variable domain is KAGVTQTPRYLIKTRGQQVTLSCSPISGHRSVSWYQQTPGQGLQFLFEYFSETQRNKGNFPGRFSGRQFSNSRSEMNVSTLELGDSALYLCASSLGAGARYGYTFGSGTRLTVV.